This TCR beta chain was found in a study of cytomegalovirus exposure and HLA in healthy donors. General study findings and limits: Common viral pathogens seemed to be connected with several of the most significant clusters, according to a later analysis. CMV serostatus was the sole immune exposure information available.

The primer mix had 60 Vbeta and 13 Jbeta primers. The assay was immunoSEQ multiplex PCR, and TCRdb's table has in-frame clones only and misses some. The repertoire holds some 120,000 clones, with less than 75% as singletons. This clone showed up just a few times. Its antigen is as yet unknown. CDR1 is SGDLS and CDR2 is YYNGEE in the germline V gene. This CDR3 region has 18 residues. The ends lost 0 bases at V and 6 bases at J; junction bases unmatched: 15. V gene TRBV9 combines with J gene TRBJ2-5, with TRBD2 identical over 9 bases. This sequence originates from a woman aged 40 to 55 in good health and CMV-seropositive. Input material: PBMCs. CDR3 region: CASSVGKEGRGGIKTQYF. CDR3 DNA: TGTGCCAGCAGCGTAGGCAAGGAGGGGCGGGGGGGCATAAAGACCCAGTACTTC.